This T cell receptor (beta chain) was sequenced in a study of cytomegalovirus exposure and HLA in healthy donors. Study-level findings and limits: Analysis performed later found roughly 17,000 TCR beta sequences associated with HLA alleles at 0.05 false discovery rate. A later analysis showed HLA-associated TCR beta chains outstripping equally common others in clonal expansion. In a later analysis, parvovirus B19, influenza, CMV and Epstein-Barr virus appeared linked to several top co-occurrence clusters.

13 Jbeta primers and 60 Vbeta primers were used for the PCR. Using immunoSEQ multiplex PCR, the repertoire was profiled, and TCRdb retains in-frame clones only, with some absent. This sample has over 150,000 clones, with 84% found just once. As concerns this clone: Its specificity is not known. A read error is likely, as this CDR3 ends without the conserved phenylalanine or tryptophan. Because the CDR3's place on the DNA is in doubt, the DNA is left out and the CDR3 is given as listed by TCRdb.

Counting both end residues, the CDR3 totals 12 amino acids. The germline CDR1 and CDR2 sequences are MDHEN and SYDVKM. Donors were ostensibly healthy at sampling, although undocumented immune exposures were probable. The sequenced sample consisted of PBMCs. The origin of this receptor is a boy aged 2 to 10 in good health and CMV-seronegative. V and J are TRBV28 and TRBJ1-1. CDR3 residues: CASSLMGGGVSV.